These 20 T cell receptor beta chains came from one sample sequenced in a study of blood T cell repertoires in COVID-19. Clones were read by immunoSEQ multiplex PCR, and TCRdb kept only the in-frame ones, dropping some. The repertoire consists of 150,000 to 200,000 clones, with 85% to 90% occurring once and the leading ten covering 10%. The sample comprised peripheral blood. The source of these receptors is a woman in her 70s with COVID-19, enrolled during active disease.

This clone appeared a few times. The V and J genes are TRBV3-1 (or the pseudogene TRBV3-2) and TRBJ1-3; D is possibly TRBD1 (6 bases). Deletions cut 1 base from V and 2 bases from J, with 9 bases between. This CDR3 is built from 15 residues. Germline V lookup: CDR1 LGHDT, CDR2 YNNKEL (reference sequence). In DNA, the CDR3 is TGTGCCAGCAGCCAAGTACAGGGAGCTGGAAACACCATATATTTT. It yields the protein CASSQVQGAGNTIYF.

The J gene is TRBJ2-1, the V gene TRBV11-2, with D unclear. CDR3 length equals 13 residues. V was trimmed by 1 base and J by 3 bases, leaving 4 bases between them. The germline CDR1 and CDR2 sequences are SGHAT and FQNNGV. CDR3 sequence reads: CASSLGHYNEQFF. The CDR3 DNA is TGTGCCAGCAGCTTAGGACACTACAATGAGCAGTTCTTC.

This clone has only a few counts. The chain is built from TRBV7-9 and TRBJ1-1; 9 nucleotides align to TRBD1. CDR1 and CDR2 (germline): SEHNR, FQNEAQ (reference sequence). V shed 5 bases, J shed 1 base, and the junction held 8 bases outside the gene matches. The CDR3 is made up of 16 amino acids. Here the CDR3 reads CASSPGQGRWNTEAFF. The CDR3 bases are TGTGCCAGCAGCCCCGGACAGGGGAGGTGGAACACTGAAGCTTTCTTT.

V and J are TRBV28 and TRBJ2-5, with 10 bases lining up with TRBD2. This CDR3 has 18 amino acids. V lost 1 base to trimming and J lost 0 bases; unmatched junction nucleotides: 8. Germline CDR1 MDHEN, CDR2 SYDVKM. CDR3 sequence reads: CASSLYLAGDPYQETQYF. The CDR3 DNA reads TGTGCCAGCAGTTTATACCTAGCGGGGGACCCGTACCAAGAGACCCAGTACTTC.

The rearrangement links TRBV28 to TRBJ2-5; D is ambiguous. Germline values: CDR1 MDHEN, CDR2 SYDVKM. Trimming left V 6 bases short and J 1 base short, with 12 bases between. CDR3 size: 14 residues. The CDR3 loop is CASSAAVSQETQYF. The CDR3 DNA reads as TGTGCCAGCAGCGCGGCAGTGAGCCAAGAGACCCAGTACTTC.

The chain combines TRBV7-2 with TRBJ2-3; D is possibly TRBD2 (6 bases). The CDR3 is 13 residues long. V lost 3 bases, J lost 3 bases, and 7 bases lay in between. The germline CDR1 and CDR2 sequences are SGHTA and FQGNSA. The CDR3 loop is CASSLEGTDTQYF. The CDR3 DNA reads TGTGCCAGCAGCTTGGAGGGGACAGATACGCAGTATTTT.

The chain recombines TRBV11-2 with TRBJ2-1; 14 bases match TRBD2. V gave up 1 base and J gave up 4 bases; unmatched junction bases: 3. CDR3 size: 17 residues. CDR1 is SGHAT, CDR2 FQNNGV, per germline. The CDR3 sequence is CASSLARLAGGYNEQFF. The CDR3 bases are TGTGCCAGCAGCTTAGCTAGACTAGCGGGGGGGTACAATGAGCAGTTCTTC.

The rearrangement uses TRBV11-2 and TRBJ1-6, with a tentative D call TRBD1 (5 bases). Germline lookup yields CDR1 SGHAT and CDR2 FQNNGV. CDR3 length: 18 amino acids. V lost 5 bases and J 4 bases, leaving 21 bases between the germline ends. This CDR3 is CASSPLRAGKVYNSPLHF. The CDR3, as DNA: TGTGCCAGCAGCCCCCTTAGGGCAGGGAAGGTGTATAATTCACCCCTCCACTTT.

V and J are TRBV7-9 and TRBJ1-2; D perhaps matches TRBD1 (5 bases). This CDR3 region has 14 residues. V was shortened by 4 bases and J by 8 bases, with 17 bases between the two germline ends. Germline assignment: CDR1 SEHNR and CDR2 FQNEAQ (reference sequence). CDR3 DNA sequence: TGTGCCAGCAGCTATCGACGGGGGGGAGGCGGCTACACCTTC. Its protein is CASSYRRGGGGYTF. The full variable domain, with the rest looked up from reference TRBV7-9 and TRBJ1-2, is DTGVSQNPRHKITKRGQNVTFRCDPISEHNRLYWYRQTLGQGPEFLTYFQNEAQLEKSRLLSDRFSAERPKGSFSTLEIQRTEQGDSAMYLCASSYRRGGGGYTFGSGTRLTVV.

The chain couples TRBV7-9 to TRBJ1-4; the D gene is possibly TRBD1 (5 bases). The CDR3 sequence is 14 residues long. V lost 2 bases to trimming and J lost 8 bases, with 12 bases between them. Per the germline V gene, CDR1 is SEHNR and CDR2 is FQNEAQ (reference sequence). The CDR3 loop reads CASSLTSQGEKLFF. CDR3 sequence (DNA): TGTGCCAGCAGCTTAACAAGTCAGGGAGAAAAACTGTTTTTT.

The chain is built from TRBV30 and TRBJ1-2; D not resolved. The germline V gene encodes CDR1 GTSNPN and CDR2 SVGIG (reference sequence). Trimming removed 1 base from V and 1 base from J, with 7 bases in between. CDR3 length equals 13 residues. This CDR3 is CAWSGLDNYGYTF. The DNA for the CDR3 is TGTGCCTGGAGTGGCTTAGATAACTATGGCTACACCTTC. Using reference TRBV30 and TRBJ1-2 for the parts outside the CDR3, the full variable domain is SQTIHQWPATLVQPVGSPLSLECTVEGTSNPNLYWYRQAAGRGLQLLFYSVGIGQISSEVPQNLSASRPQDRQFILSSKKLLLSDSGFYLCAWSGLDNYGYTFGSGTRLTVV.

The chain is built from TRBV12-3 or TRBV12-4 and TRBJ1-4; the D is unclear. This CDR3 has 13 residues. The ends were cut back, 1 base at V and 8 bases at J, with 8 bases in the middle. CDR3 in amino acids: CASSLGFREKLFF. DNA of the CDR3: TGTGCCAGCAGTTTAGGATTTCGGGAAAAACTGTTTTTT.

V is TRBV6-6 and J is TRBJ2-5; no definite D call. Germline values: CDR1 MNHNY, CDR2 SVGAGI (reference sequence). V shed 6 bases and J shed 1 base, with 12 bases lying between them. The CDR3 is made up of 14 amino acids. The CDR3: CASSTPGTQETQYF. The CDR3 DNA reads TGTGCCAGCAGCACTCCAGGAACCCAAGAGACCCAGTACTTC.

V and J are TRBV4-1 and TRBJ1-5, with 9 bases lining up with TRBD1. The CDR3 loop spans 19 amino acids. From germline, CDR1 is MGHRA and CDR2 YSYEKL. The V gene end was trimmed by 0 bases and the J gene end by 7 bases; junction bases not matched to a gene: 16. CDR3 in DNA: TGCGCCAGCAGCCAAGATGTAGAGAGGGAGGACAGGGGAAGGCAGCCCCAGCATTTT. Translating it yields CASSQDVEREDRGRQPQHF.

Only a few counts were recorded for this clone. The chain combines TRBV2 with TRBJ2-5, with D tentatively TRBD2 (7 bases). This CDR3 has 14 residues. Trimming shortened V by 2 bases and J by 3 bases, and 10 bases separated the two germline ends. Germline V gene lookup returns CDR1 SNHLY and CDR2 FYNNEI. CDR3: CASSERGDKETQYF. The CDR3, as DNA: TGTGCCAGCAGTGAACGGGGGGACAAAGAGACCCAGTACTTC.

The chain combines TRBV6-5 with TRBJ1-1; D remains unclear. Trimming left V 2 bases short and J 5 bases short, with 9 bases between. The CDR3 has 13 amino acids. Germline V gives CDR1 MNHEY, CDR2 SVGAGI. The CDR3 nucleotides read TGTGCCAGCAGTTACCGCCGGAGGACTGAAGCTTTCTTT. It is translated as CASSYRRRTEAFF.

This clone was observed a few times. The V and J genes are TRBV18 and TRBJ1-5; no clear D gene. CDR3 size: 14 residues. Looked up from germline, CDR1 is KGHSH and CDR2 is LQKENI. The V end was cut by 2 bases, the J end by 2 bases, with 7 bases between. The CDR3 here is CASSPAGGNQPQHF. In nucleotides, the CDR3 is TGTGCCAGCTCACCAGCAGGTGGCAATCAGCCCCAGCATTTT.

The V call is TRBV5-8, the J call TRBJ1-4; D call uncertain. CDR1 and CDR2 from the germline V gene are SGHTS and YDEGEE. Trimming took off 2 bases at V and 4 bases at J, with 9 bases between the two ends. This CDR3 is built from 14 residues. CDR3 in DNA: TGTGCCAGCAGCTTCGAGTTAAATAATGAAAAACTGTTTTTT. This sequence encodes CASSFELNNEKLFF.

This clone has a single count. CDR3 loop: CASSSGLVGLGRTDTQYF. In DNA, the CDR3 is TGTGCCAGCAGCTCAGGACTAGTGGGGTTGGGGCGGACAGATACGCAGTATTTT. The chain recombines TRBV11-2 with TRBJ2-3; 7 bases align to TRBD2. The CDR3 is made up of 18 amino acids. J gave up 3 bases and V 4 bases, and 16 bases lay outside the gene matches. The germline CDR1 and CDR2 sequences are SGHAT and FQNNGV.

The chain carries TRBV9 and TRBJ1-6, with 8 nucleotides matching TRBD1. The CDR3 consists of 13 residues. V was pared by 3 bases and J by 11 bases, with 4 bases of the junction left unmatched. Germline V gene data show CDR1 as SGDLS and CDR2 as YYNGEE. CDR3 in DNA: TGTGCCAGCAGCGGGACAGGGCGACCACCCCTCCACTTT. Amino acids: CASSGTGRPPLHF.